The 10 T cell receptor beta chains given below trace back to one sample, sequenced in a study of blood T cell repertoires in COVID-19. Repertoires were generated with immunoSEQ multiplex PCR, while TCRdb's copy carries only in-frame clones and drops some. Of about 260,000 clones in the sample, approximately 92% were seen once. Sequenced input: peripheral blood. Source of these receptors: a person aged 18 to 30 with COVID-19, enrolled during active disease.

CDR3 coding DNA: TGTGCCAGCAGTTCCGGGACAGTCGTTCAATTCAGAGGCGAGCAGTACTTC. It is translated as CASSSGTVVQFRGEQYF. V gene TRBV28 combines with J gene TRBJ2-7; 7 nucleotides align to TRBD1. The V gene's germline CDR1 is MDHEN and CDR2 SYDVKM. Trimming at V came to 4 bases and at J to 6 bases, leaving 18 bases not matched to a gene. There are 17 residues in the CDR3.

This clone was seen a single time. The chain recombines TRBV10-3 with TRBJ1-1; D may be TRBD1 (5 bases). CDR3 length: 15 amino acids. Trimming took off 0 bases at V and 4 bases at J, with 12 bases between the two ends. Germline loops: CDR1 ENHRY, CDR2 SYGVKD. The CDR3 is CAISESNRQFTEAFF. The CDR3 DNA is TGTGCCATCAGTGAGTCGAACAGGCAGTTCACTGAAGCTTTCTTT.

This chain connects TRBV6-5 to TRBJ1-5, with 9 bases that match TRBD1. Trimming removed 7 bases from V and 7 bases from J; junction bases left unmatched: 8. In germline, CDR1 is MNHEY, CDR2 SVGAGI. This CDR3 has 14 residues. The DNA for the CDR3 is TGTGCCAGCACCCTACAGGGGGCTCAACAGCCCCAGCATTTT. Encoded protein: CASTLQGAQQPQHF.

The chain carries TRBV2 and TRBJ1-3; D might be TRBD1 (5 bases). The CDR3 length is 14 residues. Germline CDR1 SNHLY, CDR2 FYNNEI. Between the trimmed V and J ends, which lost 5 bases and 2 bases, there was a span of 10 bases. In DNA, the CDR3 is TGTGCCAGCAGTCAGGACACGGCTGGAAACACCATATATTTT. It encodes CASSQDTAGNTIYF.

V is TRBV6-5 and J is TRBJ2-3; 9 bases match TRBD2. Per germline, CDR1 MNHEY and CDR2 SVGAGI. The V gene end was trimmed by 4 bases and the J gene end by 6 bases; junction bases not matched to a gene: 2. The CDR3 consists of 13 residues. In nucleotides, the CDR3 is TGTGCCAGCAGTTTAGCGGGAGCGGATACGCAGTATTTT. Translation: CASSLAGADTQYF.

This clone appeared a single time. The V call is TRBV6-5, the J call TRBJ1-3, with D hard to call. This CDR3 spans 13 amino acids. In germline, CDR1 is MNHEY, CDR2 SVGAGI. Trimming removed 7 bases at V and 0 bases at J, with 7 bases between. The CDR3 loop reads CASTGFSGNTIYF. In DNA form, the CDR3 reads TGTGCCAGCACCGGGTTCTCTGGAAACACCATATATTTT.

This chain links TRBV27 with TRBJ2-7; a possible D gene is TRBD2 (5 bases). Germline CDR1 is MNHEY and CDR2 is SMNVEV (reference sequence). The V end lost 4 bases, the J end lost 2 bases, and 12 bases lay between the germline ends. The CDR3 is 14 amino acids. CDR3 amino acids: CASSSTRTPYEQYF. The CDR3 region has the DNA TGTGCCAGCAGTTCCACTAGGACCCCCTACGAGCAGTACTTC.

The chain recombines TRBV5-8 with TRBJ2-3; D may be TRBD2 (5 bases). V was cut by 10 bases and J by 0 bases, with 18 bases left in between. The germline CDR1 and CDR2 sequences are SGHTS and YDEGEE. The CDR3 extends over 15 amino acids. CDR3 residues: CAGMTGSVSTDTQYF. CDR3 DNA: TGTGCCGGTATGACGGGATCTGTAAGCACAGATACGCAGTATTTT. Using reference TRBV5-8 and TRBJ2-3 for the parts outside the CDR3, the full variable domain is EAGVTQSPTHLIKTRGQQATLRCSPISGHTSVYWYQQALGLGLQFLLWYDEGEERNRGNFPPRFSGRQFPNYSSELNVNALELEDSALYLCAGMTGSVSTDTQYFGPGTRLTVL.

For this clone: Different DNA sequences within this sample yield the same CDR3. The genes are TRBV27 and TRBJ2-3; no clear D gene. There are 11 residues in the CDR3. Germline V gene sequence: CDR1 MNHEY, CDR2 SMNVEV (reference sequence). Trimming left V 7 bases short and J 2 bases short, with 4 bases between. CDR3 protein: CASTSTDTQYF. The CDR3 bases are TGTGCCAGCACCTCCACAGATACGCAGTATTTT.

The V and J genes are TRBV6-1 and TRBJ1-3, with D perhaps TRBD1 (5 bases). V was shortened by 2 bases and J by 4 bases, with 18 bases between the two germline ends. Germline CDR1 reads MNHNS; CDR2 reads SASEGT. The CDR3 has 17 residues. The CDR3 DNA follows: TGTGCCAGCAGTGAACCTACAGGTCCCCTGCGAGGAAACACCATATATTTT. Translating it yields CASSEPTGPLRGNTIYF.